This is a list of T cell receptor beta chains from one sample in a study of blood T cell repertoires in COVID-19. TCRdb's copy holds only in-frame clones and misses some; the assay was immunoSEQ multiplex PCR. The data contain some 80,000 clones, about four fifths of them singletons. Specimen: peripheral blood. The receptors here all came from a human donor in a cohort sampled during active COVID-19. Both conserved end residues are part of each CDR3. D genes are given only for firm matches. Not all rows give a size; the values are once, few, many and, for expanded clones, a class.

d_gene: .
abundance: .
v_gene: TRBV4-1
j_gene: TRBJ2-3
CDR3nt: TGCGCCAGCAGCCAATACACAGATACGCAGTATTTT
CDR3aa: CASSQYTDTQYF

d_gene: .
abundance: once
v_gene: TRBV6-5
j_gene: TRBJ1-1
CDR3nt: TGTGCCAGCAGTCGCGGGCGGGCGAACACTGAAGCTTTCTTT
CDR3aa: CASSRGRANTEAFF

d_gene: TRBD1
abundance: once
v_gene: TRBV11-2
j_gene: TRBJ1-4
CDR3nt: TGTGCCAGCAGCTTAGGTTACAGGGGGGGGAATGAAAAACTGTTTTTT
CDR3aa: CASSLGYRGGNEKLFF

d_gene: .
abundance: .
v_gene: TRBV19
j_gene: TRBJ1-2
CDR3nt: TGTGCCAGTAGTATAGCGGCAGGAGGCTACACCTTC
CDR3aa: CASSIAAGGYTF

d_gene: TRBD2
abundance: few
v_gene: TRBV24-1
j_gene: TRBJ2-7
CDR3nt: TGTGCCACCAGTGACGGGACTAGCGGGACCTACGAGCAGTACTTC
CDR3aa: CATSDGTSGTYEQYF

d_gene: .
abundance: .
v_gene: TRBV30
j_gene: TRBJ1-3
CDR3nt: TGTGCCTGGAGCGCAGGCATCTCTGGAAACACCATATATTTT
CDR3aa: CAWSAGISGNTIYF

d_gene: .
abundance: once
v_gene: TRBV1
j_gene: TRBJ2-3
CDR3nt: TGCACCAGCCACCGTAGGCGGGATCACACAGATACGCAGTATTTT
CDR3aa: CTSHRRRDHTDTQYF

d_gene: TRBD1
abundance: .
v_gene: TRBV27
j_gene: TRBJ1-2
CDR3nt: TGTGCCAGCACCCCGGACAGGGTCGCTAACTATGGCTACACCTTC
CDR3aa: CASTPDRVANYGYTF

d_gene: .
abundance: .
v_gene: TRBV6-5
j_gene: TRBJ2-2
CDR3nt: TGTGCCAGCAGTTACTCCGGGACACAGAACACCGGGGAGCTGTTTTTT
CDR3aa: CASSYSGTQNTGELFF

d_gene: TRBD1
abundance: .
v_gene: TRBV6-9
j_gene: TRBJ2-7
CDR3nt: TGTGCCAGCAGTTATTCGGTCCCGGGACAGGGAAGGGAGCAGTACTTC
CDR3aa: CASSYSVPGQGREQYF

d_gene: .
abundance: .
v_gene: TRBV7-9
j_gene: TRBJ1-4
CDR3nt: TGTGCCAGCAGCTTTATTGGGAGTGAAAAACTGTTTTTT
CDR3aa: CASSFIGSEKLFF

d_gene: .
abundance: .
v_gene: TRBV28
j_gene: TRBJ2-7
CDR3nt: TGTGCCAGCTCCCAAGGCGGGTTTGATTACGAGCAGTACTTC
CDR3aa: CASSQGGFDYEQYF

d_gene: TRBD2
abundance: .
v_gene: TRBV6-5
j_gene: TRBJ2-7
CDR3nt: TGTGCCAGCACGGTGACTAGCGGGGCCTACGAGCAGTACTTC
CDR3aa: CASTVTSGAYEQYF

d_gene: .
abundance: .
v_gene: TRBV15
j_gene: TRBJ1-2
CDR3nt: TGTGCCACCAGCAGAGACGGGGGGGCGCCTAGCTATGGCTACACCTTC
CDR3aa: CATSRDGGAPSYGYTF

d_gene: .
abundance: once
v_gene: TRBV12-3/TRBV12-4
j_gene: TRBJ1-1
CDR3nt: TGTGCCAGCAGGAGAAGGGGCACTGAAGCTTTCTTT
CDR3aa: CASRRRGTEAFF

d_gene: TRBD1
abundance: .
v_gene: TRBV5-1
j_gene: TRBJ2-5
CDR3nt: TGCGCCAGCAACCCACTCGGGACAGAAGAGACCCAGTACTTC
CDR3aa: CASNPLGTEETQYF

d_gene: .
abundance: .
v_gene: TRBV10-3
j_gene: TRBJ1-6
CDR3nt: TGTGCCATCAGTGAGCGCGCGGGGGGGGGTTCACCCCTCCACTTT
CDR3aa: CAISERAGGGSPLHF

d_gene: .
abundance: .
v_gene: TRBV25-1
j_gene: TRBJ1-4
CDR3nt: TGTGCCAGCAGTGATAGGGCAGGGAAGAATGAAAAACTGTTTTTT
CDR3aa: CASSDRAGKNEKLFF

d_gene: .
abundance: .
v_gene: TRBV9
j_gene: TRBJ2-3
CDR3nt: TGTGCCAGCAGCCCTATATCCCTCACAGATACGCAGTATTTT
CDR3aa: CASSPISLTDTQYF

d_gene: TRBD1
abundance: .
v_gene: TRBV12-3/TRBV12-4
j_gene: TRBJ1-1
CDR3nt: TGTGCCAGCAGGACGGGACAGGGGGCTGAAGCTTTCTTT
CDR3aa: CASRTGQGAEAFF

d_gene: .
abundance: .
v_gene: TRBV2
j_gene: TRBJ1-1
CDR3nt: TGTGCCTCCTCCTATGGCAGGGGGAACACTGAAGCTTTCTTT
CDR3aa: CASSYGRGNTEAFF

d_gene: .
abundance: .
v_gene: TRBV2
j_gene: TRBJ1-6
CDR3nt: TGTGCCAGCAGTGAAGCGGGGCTTGGGGGAGGAGCACCCCTCCACTTT
CDR3aa: CASSEAGLGGGAPLHF

d_gene: TRBD2
abundance: .
v_gene: TRBV5-1
j_gene: TRBJ2-3
CDR3nt: TGCGCCAGCAGCCTGACTAGCGGTGCAGGGCGGACGCAGTATTTT
CDR3aa: CASSLTSGAGRTQYF

d_gene: TRBD2
abundance: .
v_gene: TRBV7-6
j_gene: TRBJ2-1
CDR3nt: TGTGCCAGCAGCTTACTAGCGGGAGTAATCGATGAGCAGTTCTTC
CDR3aa: CASSLLAGVIDEQFF

d_gene: .
abundance: few
v_gene: TRBV12-5
j_gene: TRBJ1-1
CDR3nt: TGTGCTAGTGGTTTGGACAGGGAGAACACTGAAGCTTTCTTT
CDR3aa: CASGLDRENTEAFF

d_gene: .
abundance: .
v_gene: TRBV3-1/TRBV3-2
j_gene: TRBJ1-5
CDR3nt: TGTGCCAGCAGCCAAGCTAATAGCAATCAGCCCCAGCATTTT
CDR3aa: CASSQANSNQPQHF

d_gene: .
abundance: .
v_gene: TRBV27
j_gene: TRBJ2-1
CDR3nt: TGTGCCAGCAGACCACCAGGGTTTTCGCGCTACAATGAGCAGTTCTTC
CDR3aa: CASRPPGFSRYNEQFF

d_gene: .
abundance: .
v_gene: TRBV5-1
j_gene: TRBJ2-7
CDR3nt: TGCGCCAGCAGCTTGGCCTTACAGGGTCCGACTTACGAGCAGTACTTC
CDR3aa: CASSLALQGPTYEQYF

d_gene: .
abundance: once
v_gene: TRBV4-1
j_gene: TRBJ2-5
CDR3nt: TGCGCCAGCAGCCAAGTCCCCGGGGAGACCCAGTACTTC
CDR3aa: CASSQVPGETQYF

d_gene: .
abundance: once
v_gene: TRBV6-6
j_gene: TRBJ1-4
CDR3nt: TGTGCCAGCAGTTACTCAGCTCTGCTTGAAAAACTGTTTTTT
CDR3aa: CASSYSALLEKLFF

d_gene: .
abundance: .
v_gene: TRBV10-2
j_gene: TRBJ1-1
CDR3nt: TGCGCCAGCAGTGAGCGGGGGGGGACTTGGACTGAAGCTTTCTTT
CDR3aa: CASSERGGTWTEAFF

d_gene: .
abundance: .
v_gene: TRBV6-1
j_gene: TRBJ2-7
CDR3nt: TGTGCCAGCAGTGAAGGGGCGCGTGCGGGCGGCGAGCAGTACTTC
CDR3aa: CASSEGARAGGEQYF

d_gene: .
abundance: once
v_gene: TRBV5-4
j_gene: TRBJ1-4
CDR3nt: TGTGCCAGCTCTAGCCCGAATGAAAAACTGTTTTTT
CDR3aa: CASSSPNEKLFF

d_gene: TRBD1
abundance: .
v_gene: TRBV5-4
j_gene: TRBJ1-1
CDR3nt: TGTGCCAGCAGCTATGGGGACAGGGCTAAAAGTGGTGAAGCTTTCTTT
CDR3aa: CASSYGDRAKSGEAFF

d_gene: .
abundance: .
v_gene: TRBV2
j_gene: TRBJ2-5
CDR3nt: TGTGCCAGCAGTGATGGGCGGGGAGTCCGAGGAGCCCAGTACTTC
CDR3aa: CASSDGRGVRGAQYF

d_gene: .
abundance: .
v_gene: TRBV7-6
j_gene: TRBJ1-6
CDR3nt: TGTGCCAGCAGCTCTCGAGCGGCGAATAATTCACCCCTCCACTTT
CDR3aa: CASSSRAANNSPLHF

d_gene: .
abundance: .
v_gene: TRBV9
j_gene: TRBJ2-1
CDR3nt: TGTGCCAGCAGCGTAGACGTGGGAGCCAACAATGAGCAGTTCTTC
CDR3aa: CASSVDVGANNEQFF

d_gene: TRBD2
abundance: .
v_gene: TRBV7-9
j_gene: TRBJ2-1
CDR3nt: TGTGCCAGCAGTGAGGGCGGGGGGGCCTACAATGAGCAGTTCTTC
CDR3aa: CASSEGGGAYNEQFF

d_gene: .
abundance: .
v_gene: TRBV12-3/TRBV12-4
j_gene: TRBJ2-7
CDR3nt: TGTGCCAGCGGCCCTGGGGCGGGGGAGCAGTACTTC
CDR3aa: CASGPGAGEQYF

d_gene: .
abundance: once
v_gene: TRBV5-6
j_gene: TRBJ1-6
CDR3nt: TGTGCCAGCAGCTTGGCCGGGGGAGGTAATTCACCCCTCCACTTT
CDR3aa: CASSLAGGGNSPLHF

d_gene: .
abundance: .
v_gene: TRBV5-1
j_gene: TRBJ1-3
CDR3nt: TGCGCCAGCAGCTTGGATGGGAGGGGAAACACCATATATTTT
CDR3aa: CASSLDGRGNTIYF

d_gene: TRBD2
abundance: .
v_gene: TRBV11-3
j_gene: TRBJ2-2
CDR3nt: TGTGCCAGCAGCCCGGGACTAGCGGGAGAGGAGCTGTTTTTT
CDR3aa: CASSPGLAGEELFF

d_gene: TRBD1
abundance: .
v_gene: TRBV7-9
j_gene: TRBJ2-5
CDR3nt: TGTGCCAGCAGCACAGACAGGGGCGAGGAAGAGACCCAGTACTTC
CDR3aa: CASSTDRGEEETQYF

d_gene: .
abundance: .
v_gene: TRBV5-1
j_gene: TRBJ2-6
CDR3nt: TGCGCCAGCAGCTTAGAACCCTACTCTGGGGCCAACGTCCTGACTTTC
CDR3aa: CASSLEPYSGANVLTF

d_gene: TRBD1
abundance: .
v_gene: TRBV28
j_gene: TRBJ1-4
CDR3nt: TGTGCCTCAAACCGGGACAGAAATGAAAAACTGTTTTTT
CDR3aa: CASNRDRNEKLFF